These T cell receptor beta chains were read from a single sample in a study of cytomegalovirus exposure and HLA in healthy donors. The table came from immunoSEQ multiplex PCR; TCRdb's copy has only in-frame clones and leaves some out. The profile shows about 120,000 clones, under 90% of them singletons. Sequencing was done on a sample of PBMCs. These receptors originate from a woman between 40 and 50 years old in good health and CMV-seropositive. Each CDR3 is given with its conserved first and last residue.

J gene	V gene	CDR3 protein
TRBJ2-7	TRBV28	CASSFTGPGTYF
TRBJ2-1	TRBV7-8	CASSLVRTSGSSSNEQFF
TRBJ1-2	TRBV28	CASSFFALANYGYTF
TRBJ2-1	TRBV7-9	CASSGSSGNEQFF
TRBJ1-2	TRBV7-2	CASSLGGSGGARNYGYTF
TRBJ2-7	TRBV5-1	CASRLTRQGARNEQYF
TRBJ2-3	TRBV27	CASSHGTGNTDTQYF
TRBJ1-1	TRBV6-6	CASSLGGNTEAFF
TRBJ2-7	TRBV7-6	CASSLSTYEQYF
TRBJ2-7	TRBV4-1	CASSATGGYEQYF
TRBJ1-2	TRBV4-1	CASSPGVWLVNYGYTF
TRBJ2-7	TRBV19	CASSIAEGTGIYEQYF
TRBJ2-1	TRBV9	CASSPQAGGLIYNEQFF
TRBJ2-7	TRBV4-1	CASSQMGLAGGIFDEQYF
TRBJ1-1	TRBV4-1	CASSHDWTTEAFF
TRBJ2-7	TRBV10-3	CAISESARGSYEQYF
TRBJ2-7	TRBV19	CASSIDLTSPPREQYF
TRBJ2-3	TRBV5-8	CASSSAAGEYTQYF
TRBJ2-3	TRBV27	CASSGTTKSTDTQYF
TRBJ1-1	TRBV5-1	CASSSGGAANTEAFF
TRBJ2-5	TRBV5-1	CASSLDGTRKETQYF
TRBJ2-2	TRBV5-6	CASSLRGTNTGELFF
TRBJ2-3	TRBV28	CASSLEDRVADTQYF
TRBJ2-1	TRBV7-9	CASSLGGGPYNEQFF
TRBJ2-1	TRBV19	CASSRQGTTSSYNEQFF
TRBJ2-1	TRBV4-3	CASSQDPGLAVYNEQFF
TRBJ2-7	TRBV7-9	CASSAGGLSSYEQYF